This T cell receptor beta chain was observed in a study of cytomegalovirus exposure and HLA in healthy donors. Study information: It was reported in a later analysis that the same platform had been used for the approximately 110 validation repertoires as for the 550 to 700 first-cohort repertoires. Points from the study as a whole: Overall, around 160 TCR beta chains were annotated as cytomegalovirus-associated.

Separate from the roughly 610-subject first cohort, the roughly 120-subject validation cohort was the one that the donors belonged to. With regard to this clone: Antigen unknown.

V was clipped by 3 bases and J by 8 bases; unmatched bases: 3. This CDR3 has 13 residues. Germline loops: CDR1 SGHVS, CDR2 FNYEAQ. Assay: immunoSEQ multiplex PCR; the TCRdb copy retains only in-frame clones and omits some. The sample holds fewer than 350,000 clones; more than 75% are singletons and the top ten take approximately 0.88%. This receptor was taken from a young woman in good health and CMV-seronegative. J is TRBJ1-2 and V is TRBV7-6, with 10 bases fitting TRBD1. Sequenced: PBMCs. The CDR3 here is CASSLDRGAGYTF. The CDR3 nucleotides read TGTGCCAGCAGCTTGGACAGGGGGGCGGGCTACACCTTC.